Presented here are 22 T cell receptor beta chains from one specimen sequenced in a study of blood T cell repertoires in COVID-19. Here immunoSEQ multiplex PCR was the method, and the copy in TCRdb shows in-frame clones only, minus some. The sample lists about 220,000 clones, around 80% occurring once. What was sequenced was peripheral blood. These TCRs come from a man aged 35 to 55 who had recovered from COVID-19.

The chain recombines TRBV12-2 with TRBJ1-1; the D call of TRBD1 is as the table states it, not checked on the DNA. TRBV12-2 is an annotated pseudogene. The CDR3 loop spans 12 amino acids. CDR3 loop: CARVRPGTVAFF. CDR3 bases: TGTGCAAGGGTGAGGCCCGGGACAGTGGCTTTCTTT.

This clone has only one observation. The chain recombines TRBV6-5 with TRBJ2-4, with TRBD1 matching over 9 bases. The CDR3 runs to 16 residues. From germline, CDR1 is MNHEY and CDR2 SVGAGI. Trimming removed 2 bases from V and 1 base from J; junction bases left unmatched: 3. This chain's CDR3 is CASSYEGQGAKNIQYF. DNA for the CDR3: TGTGCCAGCAGTTACGAAGGACAGGGGGCCAAAAACATTCAGTACTTC.

The V gene is TRBV5-1, the J gene TRBJ1-3; 8 positions match TRBD1. Germline V gene lookup returns CDR1 SGHRS and CDR2 YFSETQ. This CDR3 spans 15 amino acids. After removal of 4 bases from V and 1 base from J, the junction contained 4 bases not matched to a gene. The chain's CDR3 is CASSHDRGSGNTIYF. The CDR3 nucleotides read TGCGCCAGCAGCCACGACAGGGGTTCTGGAAACACCATATATTTT.

This chain links TRBV19 with TRBJ2-3; tentative D call: TRBD2 (5 bases). CDR3 length equals 13 residues. V was clipped by 4 bases and J by 5 bases, with 10 bases between them. Germline V gives CDR1 LNHDA, CDR2 SQIVND (reference sequence). CDR3 coding DNA: TGTGCCAGTAGTACCCGCCGGGGAGATACGCAGTATTTT. It specifies CASSTRRGDTQYF. The full variable domain, rest sourced from reference TRBV19 and TRBJ2-3, is DGGITQSPKYLFRKEGQNVTLSCEQNLNHDAMYWYRQDPGQGLRLIYYSQIVNDFQKGDIAEGYSVSREKKESFPLTVTSAQKNPTAFYLCASSTRRGDTQYFGPGTRLTVL.

The chain is built from TRBV3-1 (or the pseudogene TRBV3-2) and TRBJ2-2; a possible D gene is TRBD1 (8 bases). Trimming stripped 4 bases from V and 4 bases from J, with 16 bases between. Germline lookup yields CDR1 LGHDT and CDR2 YNNKEL (reference sequence). The length of the CDR3 is 16 residues. CDR3 sequence (DNA): TGTGCCAGCAGCCGTCAACAGGGGGGGGCCACCGGGGAGCTGTTTTTT. Its protein product is CASSRQQGGATGELFF.

The rearrangement uses TRBV5-4 and TRBJ2-7; 7 positions agree with TRBD1. The CDR3 contains 14 residues. CDR1 SGHNT and CDR2 YYREEE come from the germline V gene (reference sequence). With V trimmed by 3 bases and J by 3 bases, 6 bases remained unmatched. The CDR3 loop is CASSSMTGNYEQYF. CDR3 DNA: TGTGCCAGCAGCTCCATGACAGGGAACTACGAGCAGTACTTC.

The chain uses TRBV18 and TRBJ2-1, with 10 bases matching TRBD1. This CDR3 has 16 residues. After removal of 0 bases from V and 4 bases from J, the junction contained 3 bases not matched to a gene. Germline lookup yields CDR1 KGHSH and CDR2 LQKENI. The CDR3 nucleotides are TGTGCCAGCTCACCACCGGGACAGGGGTGGTACAATGAGCAGTTCTTC. Translating gives CASSPPGQGWYNEQFF.

V is TRBV7-9 and J is TRBJ2-2, with TRBD1 as a possible D gene (5 bases). The CDR3 is made up of 15 amino acids. The V and J ends lost 4 bases and 2 bases respectively, with 11 bases between them. Germline V lookup: CDR1 SEHNR, CDR2 FQNEAQ (reference sequence). CDR3 protein: CASSSMDTNTGELFF. CDR3 bases: TGTGCCAGCAGCTCGATGGACACCAACACCGGGGAGCTGTTTTTT. Drawing the rest from reference TRBV7-9 and TRBJ2-2, the complete variable domain is DTGVSQNPRHKITKRGQNVTFRCDPISEHNRLYWYRQTLGQGPEFLTYFQNEAQLEKSRLLSDRFSAERPKGSFSTLEIQRTEQGDSAMYLCASSSMDTNTGELFFGEGSRLTVL.

The genes are TRBV27 and TRBJ2-4; 7 bases agree with TRBD1. This CDR3 region has 15 residues. V was pared by 6 bases and J by 4 bases, with 9 bases of the junction left unmatched. Germline V lookup: CDR1 MNHEY, CDR2 SMNVEV (reference sequence). The CDR3 is CASSRNRDSKNIQYF. The CDR3 DNA is TGTGCCAGCAGCCGTAACCGGGACAGTAAAAACATTCAGTACTTC.

The count of this clone is one. The V gene is TRBV29-1, the J gene TRBJ1-2, with D hard to call. The CDR3 is 11 amino acids. Germline V CDR1 and CDR2: SQVTM, ANQGSEA. V shed 3 bases and J shed 9 bases, with 11 bases lying between them. The CDR3 reads CSVDSGYRYTF. DNA of the CDR3: TGCAGCGTTGACTCCGGGTATCGCTACACCTTC.

This clone was recorded once. The chain recombines TRBV7-8 with TRBJ2-1; D is unclear. CDR1 SGHVS and CDR2 FQNEAQ come from the germline V gene. The V end was cut by 5 bases, the J end by 8 bases, with 13 bases between. This CDR3 comprises 13 residues. The CDR3 spells CASSVYGDYEQFF. As DNA, the CDR3 is TGTGCCAGCAGCGTATATGGAGATTATGAGCAGTTCTTC.

The chain recombines TRBV6-5 with TRBJ2-7; 13 nucleotides match TRBD2. After removal of 6 bases from V and 3 bases from J, the junction contained 2 bases not matched to a gene. Germline V lookup: CDR1 MNHEY, CDR2 SVGAGI. This CDR3 is built from 14 residues. The DNA of the CDR3 is TGTGCCAGCAGGCGGACTAGCGGGAGCTACGAGCAGTACTTC. Its protein product is CASRRTSGSYEQYF.

J is TRBJ2-1 and V is TRBV11-3, with D hard to call. V was shortened by 4 bases and J by 10 bases, with 14 bases between the two germline ends. CDR3 length: 13 amino acids. Per the germline V gene, CDR1 is SGHNT and CDR2 is YENEEA. CDR3 in amino acids: CASSSEPGVEQFF. DNA for the CDR3: TGTGCCAGCAGCTCAGAGCCTGGAGTGGAGCAGTTCTTC. Combining the CDR3 with reference TRBV11-3 and TRBJ2-1 gives the whole variable domain EAGVVQSPRYKIIEKKQPVAFWCNPISGHNTLYWYLQNLGQGPELLIRYENEEAVDDSQLPKDRFSAERLKGVDSTLKIQPAELGDSAVYLCASSSEPGVEQFFGPGTRLTVL.

In the case of this clone: The limits of the CDR3 on the DNA are not certain, so only TCRdb's listed CDR3 is given. The rearrangement uses TRBV18 and TRBJ1-2; the table's D gene call, TRBD1, was not cross checked with the DNA. A total of 12 residues make up the CDR3, ends included. The germline CDR1 and CDR2 sequences are KGHSH and LQKENI. The CDR3 region is CASSFGTGNSTF.

V gene TRBV11-2 combines with J gene TRBJ2-5; no definite D call. V was clipped by 6 bases and J by 0 bases, with 2 bases between them. CDR1 SGHAT and CDR2 FQNNGV come from the germline V gene. This CDR3 is 11 amino acids long. CDR3 protein: CASSNQETQYF. The CDR3 bases are TGTGCCAGCAGTAACCAAGAGACCCAGTACTTC. Filled out from reference TRBV11-2 and TRBJ2-5, the complete variable domain reads EAGVAQSPRYKIIEKRQSVAFWCNPISGHATLYWYQQILGQGPKLLIQFQNNGVVDDSQLPKDRFSAERLKGVDSTLKIQPAKLEDSAVYLCASSNQETQYFGPGTRLLVL.

The V gene is TRBV10-3, the J gene TRBJ2-3; 9 nucleotides agree with TRBD2. Looked up from germline, CDR1 is ENHRY and CDR2 is SYGVKD. With V trimmed by 6 bases and J by 2 bases, 9 bases remained unmatched. This CDR3 spans 16 amino acids. DNA of the CDR3: TGTGCCATCAGCCCCTTTAGCGGGGGACCCACAGATACGCAGTATTTT. Its protein is CAISPFSGGPTDTQYF.

The chain recombines TRBV10-1 with TRBJ1-1, with TRBD1 as a possible D gene (6 bases). The V gene lost 2 bases and the J gene lost 8 bases, with 9 bases spanning the gap. This CDR3 is built from 12 residues. Germline CDR1 WNHNN, CDR2 SYGVQD (reference sequence). CDR3 DNA sequence: TGCGCCAGCAGTGAGAGCGACAGGGAAGCTTTCTTT. It is translated as CASSESDREAFF.

This sequence joins TRBV5-1 and TRBJ1-1, with D maybe TRBD1 (5 bases). The CDR3 totals 15 residues. V lost 0 bases and J lost 5, with 14 bases in between. Germline CDR1 and CDR2: SGHRS and YFSETQ. The DNA of the CDR3 is TGCGCCAGCAGCTTGGGGGTGGCAGGGCGGACTGAAGCTTTCTTT. Translation: CASSLGVAGRTEAFF.

This clone was seen more than once but under ten times. This chain connects TRBV5-4 to TRBJ2-1; D perhaps matches TRBD2 (6 bases). V was pared by 3 bases and J by 10 bases, with 23 bases between. Germline loops: CDR1 SGHNT, CDR2 YYREEE (reference sequence). The CDR3 is made up of 16 amino acids. CDR3 coding DNA: TGTGCCAGCAGCTCCACATACCGGGACTCCTCTAACGAGCAGTTCTTC. Its protein is CASSSTYRDSSNEQFF.

The chain combines TRBV6-1 with TRBJ2-5; D unclear. The length of the CDR3 is 13 residues. Germline V CDR1 and CDR2: MNHNS, SASEGT. Trimming removed 1 base at V and 4 bases at J, with 7 bases between. The CDR3 region is CASSEGNRETQYF. CDR3 DNA: TGTGCCAGCAGTGAAGGAAACAGAGAGACCCAGTACTTC.

A remark on this clone: This sample also contains other DNA sequences that code for the same CDR3. V usage is TRBV6-2 or TRBV6-3 and J usage is TRBJ2-3; no firm D call. Deletions cut 5 bases from V and 2 bases from J, with 5 bases between. The germline CDR1 and CDR2 sequences are MNHEY and SVGEGT. CDR3 length: 12 residues. DNA for the CDR3: TGTGCCAGCAGTCTCTCCACAGATACGCAGTATTTT. Its translation is CASSLSTDTQYF.

This clone has a single count. The genes are TRBV7-9 and TRBJ2-7; 7 nucleotides match TRBD2. The CDR3 spans 17 residues. After removal of 6 bases from V and 5 bases from J, the junction contained 19 bases not matched to a gene. Germline CDR1 reads SEHNR; CDR2 reads FQNEAQ (reference sequence). The CDR3 here is CASRKLDGRASGHEQYF. In nucleotides, the CDR3 is TGTGCCAGCAGAAAGCTGGATGGGAGGGCCTCCGGACACGAGCAGTACTTC.